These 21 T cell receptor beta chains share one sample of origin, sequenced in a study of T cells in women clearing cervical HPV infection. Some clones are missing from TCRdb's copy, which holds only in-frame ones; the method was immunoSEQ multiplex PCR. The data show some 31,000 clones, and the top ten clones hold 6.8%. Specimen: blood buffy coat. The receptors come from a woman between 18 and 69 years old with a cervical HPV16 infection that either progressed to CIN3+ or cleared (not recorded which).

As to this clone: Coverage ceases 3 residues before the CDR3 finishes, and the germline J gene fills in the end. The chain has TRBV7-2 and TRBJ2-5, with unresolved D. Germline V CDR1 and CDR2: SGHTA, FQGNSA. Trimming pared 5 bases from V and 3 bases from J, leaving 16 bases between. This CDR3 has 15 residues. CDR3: CASSPIVLSKETQYF. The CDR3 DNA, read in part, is TGTGCCAGCAGCCCCATTGTACTATCCAAAGAGACC.

CDR3 bases read: TGTGCCAGCAGCCTGACCGGGACAGGGCTCGAG. As protein: CASSLTGTGLE. The full CDR3 is CASSLTGTGLEQYF. The rearrangement joins TRBV6-2 or TRBV6-3 to TRBJ2-7, with 9 nucleotides matching TRBD1. The sequenced fragment ends 3 residues before the CDR3 boundary, so the rest is inferred from the germline J gene. The CDR3 runs to 14 residues. The V gene's germline CDR1 is MNHEY and CDR2 SVGEGT. J lost 6 bases, V lost 6 bases, and 9 bases had no gene match.

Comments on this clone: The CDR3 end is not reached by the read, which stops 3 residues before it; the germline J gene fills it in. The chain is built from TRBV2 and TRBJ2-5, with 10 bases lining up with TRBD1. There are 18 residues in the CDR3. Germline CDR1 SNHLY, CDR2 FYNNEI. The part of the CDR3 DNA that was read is TGTGCCAGCAGTGAACTAGTTAGGGGACAGGGGCCGATAAGTACC. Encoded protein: CASSELVRGQGPIST. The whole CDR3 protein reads CASSELVRGQGPISTQYF.

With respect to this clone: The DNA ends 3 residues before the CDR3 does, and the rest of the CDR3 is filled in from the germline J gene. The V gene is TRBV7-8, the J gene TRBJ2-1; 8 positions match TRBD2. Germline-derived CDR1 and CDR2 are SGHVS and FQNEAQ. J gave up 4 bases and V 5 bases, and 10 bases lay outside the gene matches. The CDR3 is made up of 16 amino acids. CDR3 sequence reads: CASSPATSGLYNEQFF. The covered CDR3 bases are TGTGCCAGCAGCCCGGCTACTAGCGGACTTTACAATGAG.

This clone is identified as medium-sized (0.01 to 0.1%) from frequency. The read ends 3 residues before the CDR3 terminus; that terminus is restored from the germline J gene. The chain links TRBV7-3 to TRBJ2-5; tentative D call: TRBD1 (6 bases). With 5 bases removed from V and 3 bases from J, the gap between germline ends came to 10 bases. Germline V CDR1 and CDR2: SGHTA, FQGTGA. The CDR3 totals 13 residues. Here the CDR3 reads CASSANREETQYF. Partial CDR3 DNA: TGTGCCAGCAGCGCAAACAGGGAAGAGACC.

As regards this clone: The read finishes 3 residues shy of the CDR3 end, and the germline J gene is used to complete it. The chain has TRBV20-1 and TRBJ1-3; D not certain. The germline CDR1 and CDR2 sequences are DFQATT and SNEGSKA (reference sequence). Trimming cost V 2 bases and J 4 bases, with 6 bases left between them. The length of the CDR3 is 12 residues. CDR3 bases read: TGCAGTGCTAGATCGGGGGGAAACACC. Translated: CSARSGGNT. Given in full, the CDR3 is CSARSGGNTIYF.

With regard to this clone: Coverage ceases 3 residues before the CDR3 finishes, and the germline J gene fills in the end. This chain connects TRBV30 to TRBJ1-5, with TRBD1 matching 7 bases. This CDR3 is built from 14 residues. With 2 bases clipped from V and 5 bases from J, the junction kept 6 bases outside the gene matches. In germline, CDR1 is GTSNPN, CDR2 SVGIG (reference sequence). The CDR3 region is CAWSKTGRDQPQHF. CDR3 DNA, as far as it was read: TGTGCCTGGAGTAAGACAGGGAGGGATCAGCCC.

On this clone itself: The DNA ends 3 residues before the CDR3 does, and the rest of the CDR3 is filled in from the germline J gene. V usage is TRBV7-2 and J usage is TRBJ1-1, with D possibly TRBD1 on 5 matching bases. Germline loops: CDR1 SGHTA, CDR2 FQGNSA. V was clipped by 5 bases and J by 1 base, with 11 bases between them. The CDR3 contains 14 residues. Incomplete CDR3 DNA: TGTGCCAGCAGCCCCAGGGTGACGAACACTGAA. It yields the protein CASSPRVTNTE. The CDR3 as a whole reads CASSPRVTNTEAFF.

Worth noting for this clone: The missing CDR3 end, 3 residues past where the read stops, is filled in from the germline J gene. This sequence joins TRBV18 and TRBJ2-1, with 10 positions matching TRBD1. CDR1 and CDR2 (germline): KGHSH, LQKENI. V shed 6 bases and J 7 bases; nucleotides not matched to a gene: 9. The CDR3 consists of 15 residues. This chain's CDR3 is CASSSTGGPGNEQFF. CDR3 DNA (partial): TGTGCCAGCTCGTCGACAGGGGGCCCGGGGAATGAG.

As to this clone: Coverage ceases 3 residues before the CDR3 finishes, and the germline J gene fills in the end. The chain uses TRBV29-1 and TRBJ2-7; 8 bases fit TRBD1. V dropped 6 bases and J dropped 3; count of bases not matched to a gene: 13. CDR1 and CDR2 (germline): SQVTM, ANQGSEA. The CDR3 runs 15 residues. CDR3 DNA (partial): TGCAGCGTAGTCCGGGTTGACAGGGGTGGCTACGAG. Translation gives CSVVRVDRGGYE. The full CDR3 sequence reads CSVVRVDRGGYEQYF.

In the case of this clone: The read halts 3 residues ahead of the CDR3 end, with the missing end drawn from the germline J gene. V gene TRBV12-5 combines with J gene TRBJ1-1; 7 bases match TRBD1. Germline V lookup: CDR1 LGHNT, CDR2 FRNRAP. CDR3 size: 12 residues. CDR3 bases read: TGTGCTAGTGGTTTGGGACAGGGTGCA. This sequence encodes CASGLGQGA. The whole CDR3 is CASGLGQGAAFF.

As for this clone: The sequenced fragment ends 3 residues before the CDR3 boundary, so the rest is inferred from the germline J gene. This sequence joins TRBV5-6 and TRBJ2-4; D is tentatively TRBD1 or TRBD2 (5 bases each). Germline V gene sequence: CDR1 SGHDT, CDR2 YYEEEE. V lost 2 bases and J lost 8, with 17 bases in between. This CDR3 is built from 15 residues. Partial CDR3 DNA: TGTGCCAGCAGCTTTGGAGGAAGTCGAGGGGACATT. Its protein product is CASSFGGSRGDI. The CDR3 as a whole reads CASSFGGSRGDIQYF.

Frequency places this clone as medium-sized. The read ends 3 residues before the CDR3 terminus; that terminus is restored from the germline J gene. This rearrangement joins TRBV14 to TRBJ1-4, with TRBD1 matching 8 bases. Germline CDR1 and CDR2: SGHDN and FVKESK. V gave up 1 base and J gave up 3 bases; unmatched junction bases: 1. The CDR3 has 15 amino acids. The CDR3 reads CASSQGTGSNEKLFF. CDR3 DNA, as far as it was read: TGTGCCAGCAGCCAAGGGACAGGGTCTAATGAAAAA.

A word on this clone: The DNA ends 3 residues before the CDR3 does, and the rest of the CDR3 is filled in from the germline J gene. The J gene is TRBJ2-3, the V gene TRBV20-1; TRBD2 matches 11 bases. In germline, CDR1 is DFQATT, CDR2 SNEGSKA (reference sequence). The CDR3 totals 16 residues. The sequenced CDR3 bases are TGCAGTGCTAGAGGGCCTACTAGCGGGAGAGAAGAGACG. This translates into CSARGPTSGREET. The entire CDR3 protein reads CSARGPTSGREETQYF.

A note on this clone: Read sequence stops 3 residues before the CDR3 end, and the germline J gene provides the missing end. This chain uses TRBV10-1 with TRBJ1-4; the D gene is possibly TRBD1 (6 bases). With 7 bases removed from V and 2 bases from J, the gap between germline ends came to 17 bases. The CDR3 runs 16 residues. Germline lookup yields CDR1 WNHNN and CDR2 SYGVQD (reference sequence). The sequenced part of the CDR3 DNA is TGCGCCAGCATGGGGTTACAGGGTGTCACTAATGAAAAA. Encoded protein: CASMGLQGVTNEK. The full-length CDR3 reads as CASMGLQGVTNEKLFF.

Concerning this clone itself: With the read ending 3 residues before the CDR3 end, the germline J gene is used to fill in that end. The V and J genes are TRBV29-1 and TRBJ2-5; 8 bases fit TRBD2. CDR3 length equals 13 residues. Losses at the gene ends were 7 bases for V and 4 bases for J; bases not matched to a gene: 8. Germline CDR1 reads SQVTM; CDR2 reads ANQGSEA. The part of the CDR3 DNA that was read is TGCAGCGAGTCGGGGGGGCGGGGAGAGACC. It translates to CSESGGRGET. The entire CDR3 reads CSESGGRGETQYF.

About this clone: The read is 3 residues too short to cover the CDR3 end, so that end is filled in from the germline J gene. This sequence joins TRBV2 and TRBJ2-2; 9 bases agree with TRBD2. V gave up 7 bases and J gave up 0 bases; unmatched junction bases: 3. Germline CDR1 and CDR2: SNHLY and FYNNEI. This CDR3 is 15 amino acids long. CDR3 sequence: CASIRTSANTGELFF. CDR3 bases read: TGTGCCAGCATCCGGACTAGCGCGAACACCGGGGAG.

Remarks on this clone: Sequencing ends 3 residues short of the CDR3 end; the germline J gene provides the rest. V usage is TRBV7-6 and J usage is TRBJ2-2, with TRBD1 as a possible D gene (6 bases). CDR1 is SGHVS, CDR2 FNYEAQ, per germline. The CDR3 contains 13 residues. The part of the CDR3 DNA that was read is TGTGCCAGCAGCCAAAACAGGGATTCACCG. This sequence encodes CASSQNRDSP. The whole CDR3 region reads CASSQNRDSPLFF.

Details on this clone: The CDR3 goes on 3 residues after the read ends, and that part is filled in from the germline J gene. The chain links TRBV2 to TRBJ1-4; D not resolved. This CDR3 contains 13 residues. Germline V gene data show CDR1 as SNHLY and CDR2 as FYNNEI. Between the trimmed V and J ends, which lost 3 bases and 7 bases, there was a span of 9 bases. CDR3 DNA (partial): TGTGCCAGCAGTGATCAAACGGGTGAAAAA. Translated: CASSDQTGEK. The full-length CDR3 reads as CASSDQTGEKLFF.

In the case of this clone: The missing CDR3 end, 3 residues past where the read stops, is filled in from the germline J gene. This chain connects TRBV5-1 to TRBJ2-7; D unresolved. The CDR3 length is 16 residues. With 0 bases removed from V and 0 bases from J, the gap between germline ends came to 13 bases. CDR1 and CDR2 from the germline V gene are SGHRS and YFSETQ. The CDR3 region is CASSLGVAVPSYEQYF. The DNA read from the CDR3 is TGCGCCAGCAGCTTGGGGGTCGCGGTCCCCTCCTACGAG.

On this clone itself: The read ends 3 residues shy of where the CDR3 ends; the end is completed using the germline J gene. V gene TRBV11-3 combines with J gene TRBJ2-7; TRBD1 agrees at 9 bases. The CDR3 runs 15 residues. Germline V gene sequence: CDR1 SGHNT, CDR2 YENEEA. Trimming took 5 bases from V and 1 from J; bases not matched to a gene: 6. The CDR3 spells CASSPGQGRSYEQYF. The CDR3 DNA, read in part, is TGTGCCAGCAGCCCGGGACAGGGTAGGTCCTACGAG.